Detailed here is one T cell receptor beta chain. Its antigen is unknown. This specimen belongs to a study of CD8+CD57+ T cells in acquired aplastic anemia. Overall study context: The sorted CD4+ and CD8+ cells yielded an average roughly 3 ug of DNA.

Broader study findings: Patients and controls shared about 30 CD8+ CDR3 sequences, which appeared highly expressed in patients and within their immunodominant clones.

It was genomic DNA that served as the template for profiling TCR beta VDJ and CDR3. A single record per CDR3 protein comes from TCRdb applying MiXCR to the reads. The data show 200,000 to 250,000 distinct CDR3 sequences, about half seen once. The germline V gene encodes CDR1 DFQATT and CDR2 SNEGSKA (reference sequence). The CDR3 totals 14 residues. The V end was cut by 2 bases, the J end by 4 bases, with 15 bases between. By flow cytometry, patients selected for sequencing had shown an expansion of CD8+CD57+ cells. The sample was sorted CD4+, CD8+, or CD8+CD57+ T cells (not recorded which) from PBMCs. The chain combines TRBV20-1 with TRBJ2-7; D gene uncertain. The sequence was obtained from a human donor with aplastic anemia. CDR3 sequence: CSARSRHAAYEQYF. The CDR3, as DNA: TGCAGTGCTAGATCCCGACATGCGGCTTACGAGCAGTACTTC.